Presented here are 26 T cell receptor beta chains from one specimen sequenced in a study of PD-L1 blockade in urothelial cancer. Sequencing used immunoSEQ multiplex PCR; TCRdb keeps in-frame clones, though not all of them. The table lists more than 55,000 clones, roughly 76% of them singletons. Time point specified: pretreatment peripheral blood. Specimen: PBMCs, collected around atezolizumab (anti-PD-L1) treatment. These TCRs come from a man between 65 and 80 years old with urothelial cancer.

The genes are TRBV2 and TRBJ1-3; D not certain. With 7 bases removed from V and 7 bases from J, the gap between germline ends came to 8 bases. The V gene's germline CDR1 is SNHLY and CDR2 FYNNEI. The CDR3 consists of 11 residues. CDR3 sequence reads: CASTILNTIYF. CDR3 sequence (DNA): TGTGCCAGCACCATACTCAACACCATATATTTT.

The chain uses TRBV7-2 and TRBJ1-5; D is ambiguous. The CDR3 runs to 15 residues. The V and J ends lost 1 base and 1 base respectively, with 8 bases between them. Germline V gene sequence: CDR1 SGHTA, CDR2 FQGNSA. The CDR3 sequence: CASSLEAGSNQPQHF. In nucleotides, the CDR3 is TGTGCCAGCAGCTTAGAGGCAGGAAGCAATCAGCCCCAGCATTTT.

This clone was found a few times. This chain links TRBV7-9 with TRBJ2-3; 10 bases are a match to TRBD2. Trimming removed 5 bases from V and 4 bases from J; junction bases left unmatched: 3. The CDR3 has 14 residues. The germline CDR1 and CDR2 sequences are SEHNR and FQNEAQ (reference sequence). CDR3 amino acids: CASSPGTSADTQYF. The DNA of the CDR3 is TGTGCCAGCAGCCCGGGGACTAGCGCAGATACGCAGTATTTT.

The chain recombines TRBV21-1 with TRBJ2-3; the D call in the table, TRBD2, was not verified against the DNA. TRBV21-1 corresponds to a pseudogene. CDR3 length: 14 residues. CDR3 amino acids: CASPEGIAADTQYF. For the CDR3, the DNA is TGTGCCAGCCCCGAGGGAATCGCGGCAGATACGCAGTATTTT.

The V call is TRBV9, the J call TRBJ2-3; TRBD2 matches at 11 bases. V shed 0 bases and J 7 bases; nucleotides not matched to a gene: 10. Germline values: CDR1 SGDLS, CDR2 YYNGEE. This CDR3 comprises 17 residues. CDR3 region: CASSVEGASGGTYTQYF. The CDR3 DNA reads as TGTGCCAGCAGCGTAGAAGGCGCTAGCGGGGGGACTTATACGCAGTATTTT.

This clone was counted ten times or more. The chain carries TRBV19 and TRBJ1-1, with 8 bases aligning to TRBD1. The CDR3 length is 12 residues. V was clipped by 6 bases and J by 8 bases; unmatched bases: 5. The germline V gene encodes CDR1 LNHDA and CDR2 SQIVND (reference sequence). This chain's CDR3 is CASSPRQGEAFF. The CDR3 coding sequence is TGTGCCAGTAGCCCCAGACAGGGGGAAGCTTTCTTT.

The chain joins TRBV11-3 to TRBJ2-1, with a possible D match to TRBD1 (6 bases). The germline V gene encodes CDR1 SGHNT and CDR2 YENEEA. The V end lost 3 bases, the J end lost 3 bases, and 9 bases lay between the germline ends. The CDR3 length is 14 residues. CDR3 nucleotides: TGTGCCAGCAGCTTCAGGGGAGACTACAATGAGCAGTTCTTC. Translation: CASSFRGDYNEQFF.

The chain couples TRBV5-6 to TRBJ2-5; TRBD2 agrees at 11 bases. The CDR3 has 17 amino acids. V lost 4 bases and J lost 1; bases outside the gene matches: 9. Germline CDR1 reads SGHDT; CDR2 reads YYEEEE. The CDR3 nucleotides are TGTGCCAGCAGCCAGAAGACTAGCGGGGCCCCCCAAGAGACCCAGTACTTC. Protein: CASSQKTSGAPQETQYF.

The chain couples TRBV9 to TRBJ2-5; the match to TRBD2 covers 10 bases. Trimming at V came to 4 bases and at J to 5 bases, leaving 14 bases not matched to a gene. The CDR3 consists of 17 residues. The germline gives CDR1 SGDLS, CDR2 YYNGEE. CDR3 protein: CASSPSHGLADTETQYF. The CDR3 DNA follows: TGTGCCAGCAGCCCCAGCCACGGACTAGCGGACACGGAGACCCAGTACTTC.

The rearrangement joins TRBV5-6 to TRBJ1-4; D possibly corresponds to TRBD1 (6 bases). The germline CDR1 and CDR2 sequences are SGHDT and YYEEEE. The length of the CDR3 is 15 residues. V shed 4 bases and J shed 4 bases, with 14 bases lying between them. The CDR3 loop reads CASSGTGPGNEKLFF. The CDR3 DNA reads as TGTGCCAGCAGCGGTACAGGGCCTGGTAATGAAAAACTGTTTTTT.

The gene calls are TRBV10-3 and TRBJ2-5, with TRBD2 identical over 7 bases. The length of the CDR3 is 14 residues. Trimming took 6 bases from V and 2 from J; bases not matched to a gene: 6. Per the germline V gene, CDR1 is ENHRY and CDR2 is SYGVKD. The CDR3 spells CAIRNGTTQETQYF. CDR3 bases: TGTGCCATCAGAAACGGGACTACACAAGAGACCCAGTACTTC.

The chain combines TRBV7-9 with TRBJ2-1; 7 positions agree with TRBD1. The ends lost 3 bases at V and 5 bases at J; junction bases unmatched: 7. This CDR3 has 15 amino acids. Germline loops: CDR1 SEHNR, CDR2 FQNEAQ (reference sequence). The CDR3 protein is CASSFLTGFHNEQFF. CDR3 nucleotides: TGTGCCAGCAGCTTCCTGACAGGGTTTCACAATGAGCAGTTCTTC.

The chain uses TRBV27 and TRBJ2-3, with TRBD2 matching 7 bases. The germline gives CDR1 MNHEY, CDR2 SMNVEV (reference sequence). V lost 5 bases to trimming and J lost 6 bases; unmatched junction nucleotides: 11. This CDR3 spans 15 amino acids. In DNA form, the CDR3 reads TGTGCCAGCAGTCCACGGACGCGGCGGGGGGATACGCAGTATTTT. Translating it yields CASSPRTRRGDTQYF.

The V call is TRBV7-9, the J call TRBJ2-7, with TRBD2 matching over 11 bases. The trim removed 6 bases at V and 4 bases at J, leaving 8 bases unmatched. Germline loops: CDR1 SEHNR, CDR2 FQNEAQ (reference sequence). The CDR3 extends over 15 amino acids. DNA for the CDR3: TGTGCCAGCAGGCGGGGGACTAGCGGTTCTTACGAGCAGTACTTC. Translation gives CASRRGTSGSYEQYF.

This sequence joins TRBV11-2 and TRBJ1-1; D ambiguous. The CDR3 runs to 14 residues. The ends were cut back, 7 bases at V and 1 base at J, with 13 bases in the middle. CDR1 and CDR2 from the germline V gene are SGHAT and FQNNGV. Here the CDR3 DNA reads TGTGCCAGCACCGGAGGAAGAGGGAACACTGAAGCTTTCTTT. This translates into CASTGGRGNTEAFF.

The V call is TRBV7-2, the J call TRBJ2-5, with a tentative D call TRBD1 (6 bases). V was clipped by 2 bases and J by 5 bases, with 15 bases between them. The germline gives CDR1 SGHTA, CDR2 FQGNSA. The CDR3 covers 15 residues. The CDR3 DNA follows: TGTGCCAGCAGCTTAAGGCAGGGTAGGGGGGAGACCCAGTACTTC. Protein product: CASSLRQGRGETQYF. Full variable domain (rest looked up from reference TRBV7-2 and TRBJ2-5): GAGVSQSPSNKVTEKGKDVELRCDPISGHTALYWYRQSLGQGLEFLIYFQGNSAPDKSGLPSDRFSAERTGGSVSTLTIQRTQQEDSAVYLCASSLRQGRGETQYFGPGTRLLVL.

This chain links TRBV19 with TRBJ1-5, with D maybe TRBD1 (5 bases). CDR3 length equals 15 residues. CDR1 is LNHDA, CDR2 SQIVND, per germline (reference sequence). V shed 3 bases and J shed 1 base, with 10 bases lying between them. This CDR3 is CASSMVSGSNQPQHF. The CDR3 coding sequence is TGTGCCAGTAGTATGGTGTCAGGGAGCAATCAGCCCCAGCATTTT.

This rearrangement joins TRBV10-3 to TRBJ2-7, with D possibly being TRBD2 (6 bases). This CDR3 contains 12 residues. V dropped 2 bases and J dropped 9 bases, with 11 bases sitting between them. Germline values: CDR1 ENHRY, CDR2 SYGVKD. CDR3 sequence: CAISEGGIRQYF. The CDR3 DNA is TGTGCCATCAGTGAGGGGGGGATCAGGCAGTACTTC.

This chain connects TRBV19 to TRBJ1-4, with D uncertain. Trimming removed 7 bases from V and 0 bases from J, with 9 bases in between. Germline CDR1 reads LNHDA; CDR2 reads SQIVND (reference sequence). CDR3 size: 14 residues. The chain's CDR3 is CASTKRSTNEKLFF. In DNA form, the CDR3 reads TGTGCCAGTACCAAGAGGTCAACTAATGAAAAACTGTTTTTT.

In DNA, the CDR3 is TGTGCCAGCAGTGAAGCCCAGGGGGTTCATGGATTTGGCTACACCTTC. This gives the protein CASSEAQGVHGFGYTF. The chain employs TRBV2 and TRBJ1-2, with TRBD1 identical over 7 bases. J was trimmed by 7 bases and V by 0 bases; bases with no gene match: 11. CDR1 and CDR2 from the germline V gene are SNHLY and FYNNEI. CDR3 length equals 16 residues.

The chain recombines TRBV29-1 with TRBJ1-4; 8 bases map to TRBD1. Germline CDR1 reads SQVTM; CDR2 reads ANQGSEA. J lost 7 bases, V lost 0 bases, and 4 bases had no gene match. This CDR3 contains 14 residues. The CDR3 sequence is CSVEDVRGREKLFF. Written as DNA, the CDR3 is TGCAGCGTTGAAGATGTCAGGGGGCGTGAAAAACTGTTTTTT. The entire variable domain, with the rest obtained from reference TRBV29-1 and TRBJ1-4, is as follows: SAVISQKPSRDICQRGTSLTIQCQVDSQVTMMFWYRQQPGQSLTLIATANQGSEATYESGFVIDKFPISRPNLTFSTLTVSNMSPEDSSIYLCSVEDVRGREKLFFGSGTQLSVL.

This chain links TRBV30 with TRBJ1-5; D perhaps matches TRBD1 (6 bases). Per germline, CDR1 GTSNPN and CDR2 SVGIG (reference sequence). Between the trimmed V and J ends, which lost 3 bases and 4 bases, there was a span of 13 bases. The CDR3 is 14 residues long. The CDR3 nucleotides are TGTGCCTGGAGCTACGGGACACAGAATCAGCCCCAGCATTTT. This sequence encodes CAWSYGTQNQPQHF.

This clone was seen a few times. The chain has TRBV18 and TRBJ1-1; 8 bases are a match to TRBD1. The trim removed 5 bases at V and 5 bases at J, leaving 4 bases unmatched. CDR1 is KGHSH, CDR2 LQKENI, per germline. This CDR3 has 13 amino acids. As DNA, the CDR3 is TGTGCCAGCTCATCGGACAGGGCTACTGAAGCTTTCTTT. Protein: CASSSDRATEAFF.

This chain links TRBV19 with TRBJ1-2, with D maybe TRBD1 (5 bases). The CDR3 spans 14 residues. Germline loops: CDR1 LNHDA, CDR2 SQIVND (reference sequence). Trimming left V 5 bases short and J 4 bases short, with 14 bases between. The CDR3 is CASSGNRDFYGYTF. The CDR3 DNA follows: TGTGCCAGTAGTGGTAACCGGGACTTCTATGGCTACACCTTC.

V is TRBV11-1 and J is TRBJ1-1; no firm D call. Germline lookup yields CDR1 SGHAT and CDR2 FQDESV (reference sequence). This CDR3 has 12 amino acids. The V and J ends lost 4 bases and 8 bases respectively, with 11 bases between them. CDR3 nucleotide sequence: TGTGCCAGCAGCTACAGACGAGACGAAGCTTTCTTT. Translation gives CASSYRRDEAFF.

As DNA, the CDR3 is TGTGCCATCAGGCACACAGATGAAGCTTTCTTT. This encodes CAIRHTDEAFF. The chain has TRBV10-3 and TRBJ1-1; D call uncertain. The CDR3 loop spans 11 amino acids. The germline V and J ends were trimmed by 6 bases and 7 bases, with 9 bases remaining between them. CDR1 ENHRY and CDR2 SYGVKD come from the germline V gene.